This T cell receptor (beta chain) was sequenced in a study of OX40 agonist ivuxolimab in advanced cancers. Background on the study: Patients receiving dose escalation had hepatocellular carcinoma, melanoma, renal cell or head and neck cancer.

This clone was recorded only once. Germline CDR1 and CDR2: SGHDT and YYEEEE. The CDR3 has 16 amino acids. V lost 6 bases and J 5 bases, leaving 20 bases between the germline ends. TCRdb keeps only in-frame clones here, not all; method: immunoSEQ multiplex PCR. Here the sample spans approximately 30,000 clones, about 88% being singletons. This sequence was found in an adult with an advanced solid tumor such as melanoma, head and neck, liver or kidney cancer. The rearrangement joins TRBV5-6 to TRBJ2-2; maybe TRBD1 (6 bases). Specimen: CD4+ or CD8+ T cells sorted from blood, collected in a trial of the OX40 agonist ivuxolimab. The CDR3 DNA reads as TGTGCCAGCACCGGGTGGGGACACGGTCAGACCGGGGAGCTGTTTTTT. Translation gives CASTGWGHGQTGELFF.